This T cell receptor (beta chain) came from a study of T-cell memory formation after mild COVID-19. Libraries for TCRalpha and TCRbeta carried sample barcodes and unique molecular identifiers via 5'RACE. MiXCR, run by TCRdb on the 5' RACE reads, gives a single entry per CDR3 protein. The sample holds approximately 410,000 distinct CDR3 sequences, around 22% seen once. Comment on this clonotype: Its antigen is undetermined.

The V gene lost 6 bases and the J gene lost 10 bases, with 17 bases spanning the gap. CDR3 length: 13 amino acids. Germline V lookup: CDR1 SGHDT, CDR2 YYEEEE. Notes on the study in general: SARS-CoV-2 specificity was not confirmed for second-wave clones peaking on day 37. Mostly located in CM and EM were contracting CD4+ clones, with contracting CD8+ clones located in EMRA. That cross-reactive memory joined was suggested by some responding clones appearing in pre-infection memory.

The V call is TRBV5-6, the J call TRBJ2-1; D unclear. Specimen: PBMCs or a T cell subset sorted from them (not recorded which). This sequence was found in an adult woman who had mild COVID-19 (a few samples of this study predate the infection). Cell type and time point are not known. The CDR3 DNA is TGTGCCAGCACCAACCCTCTAGGGTCCGAGCAGTTCTTC. It translates to CASTNPLGSEQFF.